This TCR beta chain stems from a study of cytomegalovirus exposure and HLA in healthy donors. Study-level points and caveats: The investigators catalogued 150 to 200 TCR beta chains as cytomegalovirus-associated. A few chains linked to CMV were shown in vitro to be specific for CMV antigens.

Germline lookup yields CDR1 MDHEN and CDR2 SYDVKM. This CDR3 region has 14 residues. After removal of 7 bases from V and 1 base from J, the junction contained 4 bases not matched to a gene. Remarks on this clone: Its cognate antigen is unknown.

The repertoire was sequenced with immunoSEQ multiplex PCR; TCRdb's copy has only in-frame clones and lacks some. The table lists 90,000 to 140,000 clones, about 88% of them singletons. The chain has TRBV28 and TRBJ2-3; 8 nucleotides align to TRBD2. The sequencing sample was made of PBMCs. This clonotype originated in a woman under 30 in good health and CMV-seropositive. DNA of the CDR3: TGTGCCAGCAATATAGCGGGACGCACAGATACGCAGTATTTT. Amino acid sequence: CASNIAGRTDTQYF.